This T cell receptor beta chain was observed in a study of blood T cell repertoires in COVID-19. Looking at the study overall: Samples came from the United States, Italy and Spain, spanning acute and convalescent COVID-19. PBMCs, B-cell-depleted T cells, or T cells were the source of the cDNA or gDNA that made up the material.

Trimming shortened V by 2 bases and J by 3 bases, and 13 bases separated the two germline ends. Per germline, CDR1 KGHDR and CDR2 SFDVKD. This CDR3 spans 16 amino acids. Only in-frame clones appear in the TCRdb table, and some are missing; sequencing was by immunoSEQ multiplex PCR. Found here are 50,000 to 85,000 clones, about four fifths of them singletons; the top ten hold around 9.6%. Sequences were obtained from peripheral blood. The sequence was collected from a human donor in a cohort sampled during active COVID-19. V is TRBV24-1 and J is TRBJ1-5; D gene ambiguous. CDR3 DNA sequence: TGTGCCACCAGTGATTCGAGATATACCTACAATCAGCCCCAGCATTTT. It yields the protein CATSDSRYTYNQPQHF.